The 17 T cell receptor beta chains presented below share a single source sample, sequenced in a study of a mutant IDH1 vaccine in newly diagnosed glioma. The antigens for these receptors are not known. Repertoires were generated with immunoSEQ multiplex PCR, while TCRdb's copy carries only in-frame clones and drops some. Of about 90,000 clones detected, roughly nine tenths appear once; the ten largest clones hold 0.77%. As for time point: week 47, end of study. The study gave 300 ug of mutant IDH1 20-mer peptide per vaccine dose, with topical imiquimod. The source material was PBMCs, sampled from a glioma patient whose treatment included an IDH1 peptide vaccine. All receptors derive from a woman aged 50 to 65 with glioma.

CDR3 coding DNA: TGCAGTGCTAGGTCCTACAATGAGCAGTTCTTC. Residues: CSARSYNEQFF. This chain joins TRBV20-1 and TRBJ2-1; D gene ambiguous. Germline CDR1 is DFQATT and CDR2 is SNEGSKA (reference sequence). The CDR3 has 11 amino acids. V lost 3 bases and J 1 base, leaving 1 base between the germline ends.

The rearrangement joins TRBV5-4 to TRBJ2-5; 11 bases are a match to TRBD2. CDR1 SGHNT and CDR2 YYREEE come from the germline V gene (reference sequence). The CDR3 runs to 15 residues. After removal of 1 base from V and 4 bases from J, the junction contained 3 bases not matched to a gene. In DNA form, the CDR3 reads TGTGCCAGCAGCTTGACTAGCGGGAGATCAGAGACCCAGTACTTC. Translating gives CASSLTSGRSETQYF.

The chain links TRBV7-3 to TRBJ2-1; D is possibly TRBD2 (5 bases). V was clipped by 5 bases and J by 1 base, with 12 bases between them. In germline, CDR1 is SGHTA, CDR2 FQGTGA. This CDR3 contains 15 residues. The CDR3 DNA reads as TGTGCCAGCAGCCCGGACTGGGAATCCTACAATGAGCAGTTCTTC. Its translation: CASSPDWESYNEQFF.

The gene calls are TRBV27 and TRBJ2-1, with no clear D. Trimming left V 3 bases short and J 6 bases short, with 9 bases between. Germline CDR1 is MNHEY and CDR2 is SMNVEV (reference sequence). This CDR3 is built from 13 residues. CDR3 coding DNA: TGTGCCAGCAGTTTTGACCTAGGCAATGAGCAGTTCTTC. Protein product: CASSFDLGNEQFF.

The V and J genes are TRBV2 and TRBJ1-4; D gene uncertain. The CDR3 consists of 11 residues. The germline V gene has CDR1 SNHLY and CDR2 FYNNEI. Trimming cost V 7 bases and J 8 bases, with 8 bases left between them. The CDR3 DNA follows: TGTGCCAGCACCCTTAGGGAAAAACTGTTTTTT. Translated, it gives CASTLREKLFF. The variable domain in full, with the rest retrieved from reference TRBV2 and TRBJ1-4, is EPEVTQTPSHQVTQMGQEVILRCVPISNHLYFYWYRQILGQKVEFLVSFYNNEISEKSEIFDDQFSVERPDGSNFTLKIRSTKLEDSAMYFCASTLREKLFFGSGTQLSVL.

The chain has TRBV29-1 and TRBJ2-5; 12 bases fit TRBD2. There are 16 residues in the CDR3. With 4 bases clipped from V and 0 bases from J, the junction kept 6 bases outside the gene matches. Germline CDR1 SQVTM, CDR2 ANQGSEA. The CDR3 DNA follows: TGCAGCGTTGTGGGGACTAGCGGGCTGTACCAAGAGACCCAGTACTTC. Its protein is CSVVGTSGLYQETQYF.

The chain combines TRBV29-1 with TRBJ1-2; TRBD1 agrees at 10 bases. With V trimmed by 4 bases and J by 4 bases, 9 bases remained unmatched. The V gene's germline CDR1 is SQVTM and CDR2 ANQGSEA. This CDR3 spans 15 amino acids. CDR3 DNA sequence: TGCAGCGTTGCTCTTGGACAGGGGGTTTCCTATGGCTACACCTTC. It specifies CSVALGQGVSYGYTF.

In its sample, this clone was seen once. This rearrangement joins TRBV7-2 to TRBJ2-7; 7 nucleotides match TRBD2. Unmatched junction bases numbered 7, after V lost 2 bases and J lost 3 bases. Germline-derived CDR1 and CDR2 are SGHTA and FQGNSA. CDR3 size: 15 residues. This chain's CDR3 is CASSLIGSGDYEQYF. Written as DNA, the CDR3 is TGTGCCAGCAGCTTAATCGGGAGCGGGGACTACGAGCAGTACTTC. The entire variable domain, with the rest obtained from reference TRBV7-2 and TRBJ2-7, is as follows: GAGVSQSPSNKVTEKGKDVELRCDPISGHTALYWYRQSLGQGLEFLIYFQGNSAPDKSGLPSDRFSAERTGGSVSTLTIQRTQQEDSAVYLCASSLIGSGDYEQYFGPGTRLTVT.

The V call is TRBV28, the J call TRBJ2-7, with 8 bases identical to TRBD1. Germline-derived CDR1 and CDR2 are MDHEN and SYDVKM. Germline trimming cut 6 bases from V and 4 bases from J; bases unmatched to any gene: 11. This CDR3 is built from 15 residues. This chain's CDR3 is CASSTSGTGFYEQYF. The CDR3 bases are TGTGCCAGCAGCACGAGTGGGACAGGTTTTTACGAGCAGTACTTC.

J is TRBJ2-3 and V is TRBV9; D ambiguous. CDR1 is SGDLS, CDR2 YYNGEE, per germline. This CDR3 region has 12 residues. V was shortened by 0 bases and J by 6 bases, with 5 bases between the two germline ends. The CDR3 DNA sequence: TGTGCCAGCAGCGTAGACGTGGATACGCAGTATTTT. Protein product: CASSVDVDTQYF.

The chain recombines TRBV5-1 with TRBJ1-3; no clear D. The CDR3 extends over 16 amino acids. Germline V lookup: CDR1 SGHRS, CDR2 YFSETQ. Deletions cut 0 bases from V and 0 bases from J, with 10 bases between. The DNA for the CDR3 is TGCGCCAGCAGCTTGGCCGGCACAGTCTCTGGAAACACCATATATTTT. This sequence encodes CASSLAGTVSGNTIYF.

J is TRBJ2-2 and V is TRBV28; D is perhaps TRBD1 (6 bases). Trimming shortened V by 8 bases and J by 1 base, and 8 bases separated the two germline ends. Germline CDR1 MDHEN, CDR2 SYDVKM. The CDR3 is made up of 13 amino acids. The CDR3 nucleotides are TGTGCCAGCGCGACAGGGAACACCGGGGAGCTGTTTTTT. Protein sequence: CASATGNTGELFF.

The chain carries TRBV30 and TRBJ2-1, with 9 bases fitting TRBD2. The CDR3 has 14 amino acids. V lost 2 bases and J lost 8; bases outside the gene matches: 7. Germline CDR1 GTSNPN, CDR2 SVGIG (reference sequence). CDR3 loop: CAWSPSGRSHEQFF. CDR3 DNA: TGTGCCTGGAGTCCAAGCGGGAGGTCCCATGAGCAGTTCTTC.

The chain has TRBV27 and TRBJ1-4; D may be TRBD1 (6 bases). In germline, CDR1 is MNHEY, CDR2 SMNVEV (reference sequence). Between the trimmed V and J ends, which lost 3 bases and 6 bases, there was a span of 8 bases. The length of the CDR3 is 13 residues. The CDR3 here is CASSFRQDEKLFF. The CDR3 DNA reads as TGTGCCAGCAGTTTCCGACAGGATGAAAAACTGTTTTTT.

V usage is TRBV6-5 and J usage is TRBJ1-2; possible D gene TRBD1, 6 bases. V gave up 0 bases and J gave up 5 bases, with 10 bases separating them. This CDR3 has 14 residues. Germline V gene data show CDR1 as MNHEY and CDR2 as SVGAGI. The chain's CDR3 is CASSYSRQVYGYTF. The CDR3 DNA reads TGTGCCAGCAGTTACTCCCGACAGGTGTATGGCTACACCTTC.

The chain combines TRBV19 with TRBJ2-2; D might be TRBD1 or TRBD2, each matching 6 bases. V was clipped by 2 bases and J by 4 bases, with 8 bases between them. Germline CDR1 is LNHDA and CDR2 is SQIVND (reference sequence). The CDR3 extends over 14 amino acids. The CDR3 DNA reads TGTGCCAGTAGTATAAGGGGGGCCACCGGGGAGCTGTTTTTT. Protein product: CASSIRGATGELFF.

This clone was picked up one time. The chain recombines TRBV27 with TRBJ2-3; 11 positions agree with TRBD2. Trimming took 4 bases from V and 10 from J; bases not matched to a gene: 1. This CDR3 comprises 12 residues. Looked up from germline, CDR1 is MNHEY and CDR2 is SMNVEV (reference sequence). The CDR3 coding sequence is TGTGCCAGCAGTTATAGCGGGAGGGCGCAGTATTTT. Translated: CASSYSGRAQYF.